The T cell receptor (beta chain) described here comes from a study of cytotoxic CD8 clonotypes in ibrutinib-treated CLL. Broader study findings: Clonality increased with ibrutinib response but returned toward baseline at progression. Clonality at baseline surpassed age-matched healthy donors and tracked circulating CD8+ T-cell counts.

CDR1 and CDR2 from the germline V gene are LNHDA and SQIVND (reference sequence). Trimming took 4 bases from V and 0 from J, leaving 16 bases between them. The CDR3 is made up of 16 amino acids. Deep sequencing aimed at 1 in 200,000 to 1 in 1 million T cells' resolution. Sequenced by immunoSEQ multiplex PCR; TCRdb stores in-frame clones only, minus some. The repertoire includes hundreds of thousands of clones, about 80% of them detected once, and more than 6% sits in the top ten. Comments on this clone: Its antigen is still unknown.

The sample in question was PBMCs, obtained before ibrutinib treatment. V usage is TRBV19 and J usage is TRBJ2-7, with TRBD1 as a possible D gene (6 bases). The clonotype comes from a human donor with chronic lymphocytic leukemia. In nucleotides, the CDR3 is TGTGCCAGTAGTACCACATCCTCACAGGGCTCCTACGAGCAGTACTTC. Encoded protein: CASSTTSSQGSYEQYF.